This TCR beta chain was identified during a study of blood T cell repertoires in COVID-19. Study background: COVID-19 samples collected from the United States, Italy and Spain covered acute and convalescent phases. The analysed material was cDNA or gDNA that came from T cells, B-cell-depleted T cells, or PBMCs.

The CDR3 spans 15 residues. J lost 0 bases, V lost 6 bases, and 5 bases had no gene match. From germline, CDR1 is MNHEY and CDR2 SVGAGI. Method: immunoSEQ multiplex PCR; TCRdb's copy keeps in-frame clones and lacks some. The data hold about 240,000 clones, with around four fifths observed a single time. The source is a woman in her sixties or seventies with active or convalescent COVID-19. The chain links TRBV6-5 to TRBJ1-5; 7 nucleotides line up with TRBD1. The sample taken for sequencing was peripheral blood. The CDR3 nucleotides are TGTGCCAGCAGCCCCAGGGACAGTAGCAATCAGCCCCAGCATTTT. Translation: CASSPRDSSNQPQHF.